This T cell receptor (beta chain) was observed in a study of shared clonotypes between healthy human individuals. This CDR3 has 11 amino acids. Germline loops: CDR1 DFQATT, CDR2 SNEGSKA (reference sequence). V shed 2 bases and J shed 4 bases, with 6 bases lying between them. For this clone: The identical CDR3 is also encoded by other nucleotide sequences in the sample.

Some clones are missing from TCRdb's copy, which holds only in-frame ones; the method was immunoSEQ multiplex PCR. The sample carries 2,500,000 or so clones, 85% to 95% recorded once. The sequenced material came from naive CD4+ T cells from PBMCs. Subset in this sample: CD45RA+ positively selected. The receptor comes from a man younger than 30 in good health. Some clones in this sample may be carry-over from other donors' samples. This sequence joins TRBV20-1 and TRBJ2-7; D not certain. CDR3 sequence: CSARRQYEQYF. In DNA form, the CDR3 reads TGCAGTGCTAGAAGACAATACGAGCAGTACTTC.